Listed below are T cell receptor beta chains from one sample, sequenced in a study of T cell clones after liver transplantation. This table comes from immunoSEQ multiplex PCR, and its TCRdb copy is limited to in-frame clones, with some not included. The table includes 95,000 to 110,000 clones, around 83% detected once. Sample: CD4+ T cells from blood, taken before liver transplant. The receptor source for this set is a human donor who received a liver transplant. Each CDR3 is given with its conserved first and last residue. Each record gives: clone size, V gene, J gene, D gene, CDR3 DNA, CDR3 protein. A D gene is named only where the DNA matches it firmly. Clone size appears in some rows only: once, few, many, or a class for an expanded clone.

few	TRBV19	TRBJ2-7	-	TGTGCCAGTAGTATAGGGGCCACCTACGAGCAGTACTTC	CASSIGATYEQYF
-	TRBV7-9	TRBJ2-5	-	TGTGCCAGCAGCCCAGGCGGGGCCCCAGAGACCCAGTACTTC	CASSPGGAPETQYF
-	TRBV7-8	TRBJ2-5	TRBD2	TGTGCCAGCAGCTTAGGCAGACTAGCGGGAGTTTTGGGAGAGACCCAGTACTTC	CASSLGRLAGVLGETQYF
-	TRBV18	TRBJ2-1	-	TGTGCCAGCTCACCCACCGGGACCAGTTACAATGAGCAGTTCTTC	CASSPTGTSYNEQFF
-	TRBV9	TRBJ1-1	-	TGTGCCAGCAGCGTTCTACAGGGATTGAACACTGAAGCTTTCTTT	CASSVLQGLNTEAFF
-	TRBV27	TRBJ1-1	-	TGTGCCAGCAGTTTATATGGGGGGAGCACTGAAGCTTTCTTT	CASSLYGGSTEAFF
-	TRBV27	TRBJ2-1	TRBD2	TGTGCCAGCAGTTTTTTCGGGGGGGCCCGTGAGCAGTTCTTC	CASSFFGGAREQFF
-	TRBV5-1	TRBJ2-5	TRBD1	TGCGCCAGCAGCCGGGACAGGGAAGGAGAGACCCAGTACTTC	CASSRDREGETQYF
-	TRBV9	TRBJ2-1	-	TGTGCCAGCAGCGTAGCAGGGGCTCGGAATGAGCAGTTCTTC	CASSVAGARNEQFF
-	TRBV4-2	TRBJ2-1	TRBD2	TGTGCCAGCAGCCCCAGGACTAGCGGAGACAATGAGCAGTTCTTC	CASSPRTSGDNEQFF
few	TRBV2	TRBJ1-5	-	TGTGCCAGCAGAAAGACAGAGAGCAATCAGCCCCAGCATTTT	CASRKTESNQPQHF
-	TRBV2	TRBJ2-7	-	TGTGCCAGCCGCGCTCAGGCAGGGTGGTACGAGCAGTACTTC	CASRAQAGWYEQYF
-	TRBV18	TRBJ2-6	-	TGTGCCAGCTCACCACAGGTCAGCTCTGGGGCCAACGTCCTGACTTTC	CASSPQVSSGANVLTF
-	TRBV9	TRBJ1-4	-	TGTGCCAGCAGCGCCACAGGGTCTAGTGAAAAACTGTTTTTT	CASSATGSSEKLFF
few	TRBV6-1	TRBJ1-2	-	TGTGCCAGCAGTGAAGCCGGGGGCTATGGCTACACCTTC	CASSEAGGYGYTF
-	TRBV6-5	TRBJ1-4	-	TGTGCCAGCAGTTACTCGAGGACAGTCGAAAAACTGTTTTTT	CASSYSRTVEKLFF
-	TRBV28	TRBJ1-2	TRBD1	TGTGCCAGCAGCAGACCGGGACAGGGGAGAGCTAACTATGGCTACACCTTC	CASSRPGQGRANYGYTF
-	TRBV6-1	TRBJ1-4	-	TGTGCCAGCAGTGAAACCAGGGCAACTAATGAAAAACTGTTTTTT	CASSETRATNEKLFF
-	TRBV11-3	TRBJ2-3	-	TGTGCCAGCAGCTCCCGGGAAGTAGATACGCAGTATTTT	CASSSREVDTQYF
-	TRBV15	TRBJ2-1	TRBD2	TGTGCCACCAGCAGAGATTTCCGGGGCCGCGGGGGTGGGCCCAATGAGCAGTTCTTC	CATSRDFRGRGGGPNEQFF
-	TRBV5-4	TRBJ2-2	-	TGTGCCAGCAGGTACCGACAGGGAGGCACCGGGGAGCTGTTTTTT	CASRYRQGGTGELFF
-	TRBV6-5	TRBJ1-1	-	TGTGCCAGCAGTTACTCGAGAGGGCCTGGGGAGATGATCTTT	CASSYSRGPGEMIF
once	TRBV7-9	TRBJ2-7	TRBD2	TGTGCCAGCAGCTACTCGGCGGGAGGCGAGCAGTACTTC	CASSYSAGGEQYF
-	TRBV30	TRBJ2-1	-	TGTGCCTGGCGAAGGGTTGGGGAGCAGTTCTTC	CAWRRVGEQFF
-	TRBV27	TRBJ2-3	-	TGTGCCAGCAGCCCCCCGGGGGCGTTTTCTTTTCCAGATACGCAGTATTTT	CASSPPGAFSFPDTQYF
-	TRBV6-1	TRBJ1-4	TRBD1	TGTGCCAGCAACGGACAGGGGGGAACTAATGAAAAACTGTTTTTT	CASNGQGGTNEKLFF
-	TRBV11-2	TRBJ1-2	TRBD1	TGTGCCAGCAGCTTAGTAACAGGGGGCGCGAAGGGCTACACCTTC	CASSLVTGGAKGYTF
-	TRBV29-1	TRBJ1-4	TRBD1	TGCAGCGTTGTATTTTGGGACAGGGGTGAAAAACTGTTTTTT	CSVVFWDRGEKLFF
-	TRBV9	TRBJ1-1	-	TGTGCCAGCAGCGTAGGGGGCAGCATGAACACTGAAGCTTTCTTT	CASSVGGSMNTEAFF
-	TRBV5-8	TRBJ1-2	TRBD1	TGTGCCAGCAGCTCCCGGGACAGGGGAGGCTATGGCTACACCTTC	CASSSRDRGGYGYTF
few	TRBV7-2	TRBJ1-2	-	TGTGCCAGCAGCCCTGGGGGCGGCGCGGGGAACTATGGCTACACCTTC	CASSPGGGAGNYGYTF
-	TRBV7-6	TRBJ2-2	-	TGTGCCAGCAGCTTAGTTGTACCGGGCAGGGAAGTAGGGGAGCTGTTTTTT	CASSLVVPGREVGELFF
-	TRBV2	TRBJ1-2	-	TGTGCCAGCAGACTCCCCGGGACACCCAAAAGCTATGGCTACACCTTC	CASRLPGTPKSYGYTF
-	TRBV27	TRBJ2-5	TRBD2	TGTGCCAGCAGGCCCGGGACTAGCGGATACTTCCAAGAGACCCAGTACTTC	CASRPGTSGYFQETQYF
-	TRBV29-1	TRBJ2-5	-	TGCAGCACTGCCAGGGTATCGGAGACCCAGTACTTC	CSTARVSETQYF
-	TRBV18	TRBJ1-1	-	TGTGCCAGCTCACCCAAGGGTGCTGGGGCTGAAGCTTTCTTT	CASSPKGAGAEAFF
-	TRBV18	TRBJ1-2	-	TGTGCCAGCTCCCCGGACAGTTCAATCCCCTATGGCTACACCTTC	CASSPDSSIPYGYTF
-	TRBV29-1	TRBJ2-5	TRBD2	TGCAGCGTGAGTCGCGGGGGGGCTTCGGAGACCCAGTACTTC	CSVSRGGASETQYF
-	TRBV6-1	TRBJ1-1	-	TGTGCCAGCAGTGAAGCGCGGGTGAACACTGAAGCTTTCTTT	CASSEARVNTEAFF
-	TRBV5-1	TRBJ1-2	-	TGCGCCAGCAGCACGGAAGTCCTGTCATATGGCTACACCTTC	CASSTEVLSYGYTF
-	TRBV2	TRBJ2-7	TRBD1	TGTGCCAGCAGGGCCGGGACAGGGCGCCTCGAGCAGTACTTC	CASRAGTGRLEQYF
-	TRBV18	TRBJ1-4	TRBD1	TGTGCCAGCTCACCATTCTCCGGGACAGGGAATAAAGGTGAAAAACTGTTTTTT	CASSPFSGTGNKGEKLFF
-	TRBV15	TRBJ1-1	TRBD1	TGTGCCACCAGCAGGTCCCGCCAGGGGGCTGGGACTGAAGCTTTCTTT	CATSRSRQGAGTEAFF
-	TRBV6-5	TRBJ1-2	TRBD1	TGTGCCAGCAGTTACTCATCGGGACAGGGGAACGGCTACACCTTC	CASSYSSGQGNGYTF
many	TRBV7-3	TRBJ2-2	-	TGTGCCAGCAGCTTACAGGAGGCGGGGGAGCTGTTTTTT	CASSLQEAGELFF
-	TRBV11-2	TRBJ2-1	-	TGTGCCAGCAGCTCCATGAAGGGACAAGGGCTGGGGATTGAGCAGTTCTTC	CASSSMKGQGLGIEQFF
few	TRBV14	TRBJ2-7	-	TGTGCCAGCAGCCAAACGTACGAGCAGTACTTC	CASSQTYEQYF